This T cell receptor beta chain appears in the sequencing data of a study of cytomegalovirus exposure and HLA in healthy donors (dated by TCRdb to between 2016 and 2019). Study-wide context: In an earlier analysis of about 560 of the donors, about 270 Gb of sequence data and about 110 million unique TCR beta sequences from some 170 million T cells were reported. An early release that covered fewer than 800 HLA-typed donors contained about 300 gigabases of sequencing data and some 87 million unique TCR sequences. The genetic ancestry cluster associated with self-reported Caucasian donors included about 84% of the 350 to 500 genotyped donors. The aim of the study was to test whether cataloging public T cell receptors could identify signatures of past pathogen exposure. The study profiled the T cell repertoires of 666 subjects by immunosequencing and related them to cytomegalovirus serostatus. Along with the approximately 600-subject first cohort, a separate validation cohort of around 120 different subjects was used. The study combined high-throughput TCR immunosequencing, statistical association of individual TCRs with disease status, and machine learning to predict cytomegalovirus infection status. To study patterns of TCR occurrence, a later analysis re-analyzed previously published TCR beta repertoires from just over 650 donors and added high-resolution HLA genotyping. The later analysis used no new phenotypic data to find candidate immune exposures, relying instead on TCR beta sequences and their occurrence across donors. An earlier analysis of roughly 600 of the donors used high-throughput TCR beta sequencing to judge whether each TCR beta V gene segment behaved as functional or pseudogenic. Donor age, sex, ethnicity and CMV serostatus were collected together with the repertoire data. A later genetic analysis used genome-wide SNP genotypes for about 60% of the roughly 670 donors, treating that subset as a discovery cohort. Every repertoire in the discovery cohort had been generated on one and the same sequencing platform. HLA typing covered class I and class II loci at four-digit resolution. The number of typed donors differed by locus: about 620-640 for A, B, C, DRB1 and DQB1; 522 for DQA1; some 610 for DPA1; and about 450 for DPB1. Roughly five DR-DQ haplotypes were treated as single units for association and clustering because of strong linkage in the cohort. Among 398 genotyped donors of the cohort, an average of approximately 200,000 unique TCR beta nucleotide sequences was sequenced per donor, of which about 20% were non-productive.

V is clipped by 2 bases and J by 1 base, and the sequence between their germline boundaries is 12 bases long. Inclusive of the bounding cysteine and phenylalanine, the CDR3 is 15 residues long. This entry keeps only the CDR3 DNA: 45 bases, framed from base 1. CDR1 SGDLS and CDR2 YYNGEE are derived from the germline V gene. Libraries were made using the immunoSEQ multiplex PCR assay. For the multiplex PCR, a mixture combining 60 forward primers for TCR Vbeta segments and 13 reverse primers for TCR Jbeta segments was used. The CDR3 region of rearranged TCR beta genes was amplified from genomic DNA by a multiplex PCR assay. Amplified TCR beta libraries were sequenced as 87-base-pair reads on the Illumina HiSeq System. From the authors' description of their analysis: A later analysis tallied roughly 78 million unique TCR beta chains across the roughly 610 repertoires, and around 10 million of those chains were shared by two or more donors. Raw reads were error-corrected and collapsed into unique sequences by a nearest-neighbor algorithm in which closely related sequences were merged to remove PCR and sequencing errors. V, D and J gene segments were assigned by aligning CDR3 sequences to IMGT reference sequences. Each retained sequence needed at least a six-nucleotide match to both a V gene segment and a J gene segment. A rearrangement counted as productive if the CDR3 had no stop codons and remained in frame with V and J, and every other rearrangement counted as non-productive. CDR3 was defined according to IMGT convention as the region running from the second conserved V-encoded cysteine to the conserved J-encoded phenylalanine. The earlier analysis of about 610 of the donors excluded sequences that lacked an unambiguous match to a single V gene segment. In an earlier analysis of about 590 of the donors, a V segment was called functional when productive rearrangements were above 56.7%, and segregating when the standard deviation between donors exceeded 5%. A statistical classification framework was developed to diagnose cytomegalovirus status using the catalog of TCR beta chain sequences. In a later analysis, TCR nucleotide sequences were compared against IMGT/GENE-DB human TR gene sequences so that V and J genes could be assigned. A later analysis assigned CDR3 sequences and most-parsimonious VDJ recombination scenarios with the TCRdist pipeline. In a later analysis, each TCR beta chain was defined by its CDR3 amino acid sequence together with its V-gene family, and reads without a unique V-gene family were excluded. A later analysis removed 500 to 600 highly shared, low-generation-probability nucleotide sequences to deal with suspected cross-contamination and a sequencing artifact. A later analysis calculated a clonal expansion index for each public chain from normalized within-repertoire ranks of inferred template counts. Generation probabilities in a later analysis came from a VDJ recombination model fitted to out-of-frame rearrangements, and those results were checked against IGoR. A later analysis scored TCR-TCR, TCR-HLA and TCR-CMV co-occurrence with hypergeometric tests, applying a repertoire-size bias correction to TCR pairs. To estimate false discovery rates, a later analysis permuted the HLA or CMV assignments 20 times. A later analysis grouped co-occurring TCRs with DBSCAN, adding TCRdist sequence similarity when clustering within HLA-allele-positive subsets. Repertoires with fewer than 30,000 or more than 120,000 public chains were left out of co-occurrence clustering, as were a handful of repertoires with anomalous nucleotide sharing. Not all clones reach the TCRdb copy of this immuneACCESS table, which keeps in-frame sequences only. Checked studies attribute under half of the gap to unresolved V genes and leave the rest unexplained. The V and J calls and clone size come from that table; D and trimming were worked out from the DNA. This sample gives about 200,000 clones in total; 80% to 90% of them show up just once. The ten largest make up around 0.34% of the sample.

Results the study describes overall, beyond this receptor: Because counts were too low, about 18 rarely observed V segments, including chromosome 9 orphons, were left out of the earlier analysis of about 620 of the donors. An earlier analysis of approximately 590 of the donors showed that most TCR beta V segments appeared in productive rearrangements either about 87% or about 30% of the time, which broadly matched IMGT annotations. Because the 87-base-pair reads could not distinguish some IMGT-functional V segments, including TRBV6-2 and TRBV6-3, those segments were excluded. An association between a missense DCLRE1C variant and V-gene and J-gene trimming of TCR beta chains was found in a later genetic analysis and replicated in an independent cohort. Correlated functional status among segregating V segments might reflect linkage disequilibrium, but an unknown experimental factor could not be ruled out. Presence/absence analyses assumed roughly uniform sequencing depth across donors, an assumption that may not hold. Immune exposure information for the cohort was limited to CMV serostatus. A later analysis found that HLA-associated TCR beta chains were more clonally expanded and had lower generation probabilities than equally common non-associated chains. Cytomegalovirus status was reported to be diagnosed by the classifier with high specificity and sensitivity in both the original and validation cohorts. Several of the top co-occurrence clusters appeared to be linked to parvovirus B19, influenza, CMV and Epstein-Barr virus, according to a later analysis. When HLA alleles, especially DR and DQ, strongly co-occurred, attributing TCR associations to individual alleles was difficult. Most CMV-associated TCR beta chains appeared to be HLA-restricted in a later analysis, and the HLA associations seemed to be driven largely by CMV exposure. A cluster of highly shared sequence variants was judged likely to represent a technical artifact of the sequencing pipeline. In the study, some 180 TCR beta chains were listed as associated with cytomegalovirus. Three of the identified cytomegalovirus-associated TCR beta chains were confirmed in vitro to be specific for cytomegalovirus antigens. This cohort had only TCR beta chains sequenced, and the lack of alpha or paired-chain data limited which features could be detected. A further reported finding was that TCR beta sequences accurately predicted the HLA-A and HLA-B alleles for most subjects in the first cohort. It was suggested by the authors that the approach could potentially be generalized to other disease states and immunological phenotypes. Because HLA typing was unavailable for some donors at each locus, only the typed subset was used in association tests. In a later analysis, TCR association rates were found to vary across HLA loci, with the most associated TCRs seen for DRB1 alleles and the fewest for HLA-C alleles. Most TCR sequences were observed very rarely across donors, whereas some public TCRs were present in many individuals. In a later genetic analysis, fewer N-insertions in productive TCRs were reported among donors in an Asian-associated ancestry cluster than the roughly 700-donor mean. At a false discovery rate of 0.05, a later analysis linked approximately 18,000 TCR beta sequences to specific HLA alleles.

About this clone itself: There is no known antigen for this receptor. The input lacks base qualities; no much larger clone sits a single base away.

The cohort consisted of 600 to 700 healthy bone marrow donors. Cohort members were all nominally healthy when sampled, although unrecorded immune exposures were likely present. The donor tested CMV seronegative and was one of the 352 seronegative cohort members. Each donor provided a peripheral blood sample, and peripheral blood mononuclear cells were used for TCR beta sequencing. Genomic DNA was extracted from the blood cell samples with the Qiagen DNeasy Blood Extraction Kit. This receptor was obtained from a woman in her 30s in good health and CMV-seronegative. In this chain, TRBV9 is recombined with TRBJ1-1; the best D guess is TRBD1, with 5 bases matching. Sequenced material: PBMCs. The CDR3 here reads CASSVGGGRNTEAFF. The DNA sequence is given as TGTGCCAGCAGCGTTGGGGGGGGGAGGAACACTGAAGCTTTCTTT.